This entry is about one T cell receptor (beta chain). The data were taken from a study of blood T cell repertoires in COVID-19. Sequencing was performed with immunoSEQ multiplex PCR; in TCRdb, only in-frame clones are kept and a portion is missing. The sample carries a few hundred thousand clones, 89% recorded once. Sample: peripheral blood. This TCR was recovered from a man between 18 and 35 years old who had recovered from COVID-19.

As DNA, the CDR3 is TGTGCCAGCAGTTACCAGATTTACAATGAGCAGTTCTTC. It encodes CASSYQIYNEQFF. The V call is TRBV6-2 or TRBV6-3, the J call TRBJ2-1; no clear D gene. This CDR3 is 13 amino acids long. The germline CDR1 and CDR2 sequences are MNHEY and SVGEGT. The V gene lost 2 bases and the J gene lost 4 bases, with 6 bases spanning the gap.